This TCR beta chain was found in a study of cytomegalovirus exposure and HLA in healthy donors. Comment on this clone: Its target is not known.

A 120-subject validation cohort, separate from the roughly 700-subject first cohort, supplied the donors. Study conclusions and caveats: Some public TCRs appeared in many individuals, while most sequences were rare. In vitro assays verified that three CMV-associated chains recognized CMV antigens specifically. The study labeled roughly 160 TCR beta chains cytomegalovirus-associated.

Produced via immunoSEQ multiplex PCR; TCRdb's table is partial and in-frame only. The repertoire holds 150,000 to 200,000 clones, 65% to 90% seen once, with around 2.3% in the top ten. There are 16 residues in the CDR3. Per the germline V gene, CDR1 is MNHEY and CDR2 is SMNVEV (reference sequence). Trimming at V came to 5 bases and at J to 1 base, leaving 8 bases not matched to a gene. The source is a woman aged 18-35 years in good health and CMV-seronegative. The sample comprised PBMCs. The chain links TRBV27 to TRBJ2-1, with 7 bases identical to TRBD1. The DNA of the CDR3 is TGTGCCAGCAGTCCCGGGACAGCGAGATCCTACAATGAGCAGTTCTTC. Amino acid sequence: CASSPGTARSYNEQFF.